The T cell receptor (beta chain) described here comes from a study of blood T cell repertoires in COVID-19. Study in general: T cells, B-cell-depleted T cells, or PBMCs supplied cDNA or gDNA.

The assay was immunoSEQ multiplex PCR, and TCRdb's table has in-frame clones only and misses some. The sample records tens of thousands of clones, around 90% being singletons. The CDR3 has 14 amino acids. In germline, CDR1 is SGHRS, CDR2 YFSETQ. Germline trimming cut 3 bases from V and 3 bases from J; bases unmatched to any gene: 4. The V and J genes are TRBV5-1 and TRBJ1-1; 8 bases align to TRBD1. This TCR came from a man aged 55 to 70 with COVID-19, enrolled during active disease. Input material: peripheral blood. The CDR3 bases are TGCGCCAGCAGCTGGGGACAGGATTACACTGAAGCTTTCTTT. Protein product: CASSWGQDYTEAFF.